The next 20 T cell receptor beta chains were all read from a single sample in a study of shared clonotypes between healthy human individuals. Assay used: immunoSEQ multiplex PCR; TCRdb lists only in-frame clones, some missing. The data show approximately 2.4 million clones, approximately 94% seen once. Sequenced: naive CD4+ T cells sorted from blood. Subset of the sample: CD45RA+ positively selected. These receptors originate from a man aged 18-30 years in good health.

This chain connects TRBV2 to TRBJ1-1; D not certain. The germline gives CDR1 SNHLY, CDR2 FYNNEI. V was trimmed by 3 bases and J by 4 bases, leaving 12 bases between them. This CDR3 comprises 14 residues. The CDR3 DNA is TGTGCCAGCAGTGAGGTCCTCCAGGTCACTGAAGCTTTCTTT. Translation: CASSEVLQVTEAFF. The full variable domain, completed using reference TRBV2 and TRBJ1-1, is EPEVTQTPSHQVTQMGQEVILRCVPISNHLYFYWYRQILGQKVEFLVSFYNNEISEKSEIFDDQFSVERPDGSNFTLKIRSTKLEDSAMYFCASSEVLQVTEAFFGQGTRLTVV.

This chain links TRBV7-3 with TRBJ2-1; no firm D call. The CDR3 totals 16 residues. From germline, CDR1 is SGHTA and CDR2 FQGTGA. Trimming pared 5 bases from V and 0 bases from J, leaving 14 bases between. The CDR3 here is CASSPHGLSSYNEQFF. For the CDR3, the DNA is TGTGCCAGCAGCCCCCACGGCTTGAGCTCCTACAATGAGCAGTTCTTC.

V is TRBV6-6 and J is TRBJ1-2; 10 positions agree with TRBD1. V lost 5 bases, J lost 4 bases, and 4 bases stayed unmatched. Per germline, CDR1 MNHNY and CDR2 SVGAGI (reference sequence). This CDR3 is 14 amino acids long. CDR3 sequence (DNA): TGTGCCAGCAGTCCGCGGACAGGGGGCTATGGCTACACCTTC. Protein product: CASSPRTGGYGYTF.

V gene TRBV19 combines with J gene TRBJ1-5, with a weak D call TRBD1 (6 bases). There are 14 residues in the CDR3. Trimming pared 7 bases from V and 4 bases from J, leaving 14 bases between. Germline loops: CDR1 LNHDA, CDR2 SQIVND (reference sequence). This CDR3 reads CASNRVKGNQPQHF. CDR3 bases: TGTGCCAGTAACAGGGTTAAGGGGAATCAGCCCCAGCATTTT. Variable domain in full (rest from reference TRBV19 and TRBJ1-5): DGGITQSPKYLFRKEGQNVTLSCEQNLNHDAMYWYRQDPGQGLRLIYYSQIVNDFQKGDIAEGYSVSREKKESFPLTVTSAQKNPTAFYLCASNRVKGNQPQHFGDGTRLSIL.

The chain recombines TRBV6-5 with TRBJ1-2, with a weak D call TRBD1 (6 bases). Germline CDR1 is MNHEY and CDR2 is SVGAGI. V was pared by 7 bases and J by 6 bases, with 15 bases between. The CDR3 is made up of 13 amino acids. The CDR3 DNA follows: TGTGCCAGCATCTCTCGGACAGCCGATGGCTACACCTTC. Amino acid sequence: CASISRTADGYTF.

The chain joins TRBV18 to TRBJ1-4; D gene unclear. The CDR3 spans 14 residues. V was cut by 4 bases and J by 2 bases, with 8 bases left in between. From germline, CDR1 is KGHSH and CDR2 LQKENI. The CDR3 region has the DNA TGTGCCAGCTCACGCGGGCGGACTAATGAAAAACTGTTTTTT. Translating it yields CASSRGRTNEKLFF.

The V gene is TRBV5-6, the J gene TRBJ1-4, with TRBD1 matching 8 bases. Germline V gene lookup returns CDR1 SGHDT and CDR2 YYEEEE. After removal of 0 bases from V and 4 bases from J, the junction contained 5 bases not matched to a gene. The CDR3 is 16 amino acids. CDR3 residues: CASSLVGTGDNEKLFF. Here the CDR3 DNA reads TGTGCCAGCAGCTTGGTCGGGACAGGTGATAATGAAAAACTGTTTTTT. The complete variable domain, with remaining parts taken from reference TRBV5-6 and TRBJ1-4, reads DAGVTQSPTHLIKTRGQQVTLRCSPKSGHDTVSWYQQALGQGPQFIFQYYEEEERQRGNFPDRFSGHQFPNYSSELNVNALLLGDSALYLCASSLVGTGDNEKLFFGSGTQLSVL.

The chain uses TRBV7-2 and TRBJ2-5; D tentatively fits TRBD1 or TRBD2 (5 bases each). Trimming removed 2 bases at V and 4 bases at J, with 11 bases between. The length of the CDR3 is 14 residues. Germline V lookup: CDR1 SGHTA, CDR2 FQGNSA. In DNA, the CDR3 is TGTGCCAGCAGCTTATATTGGGGGATAGAGACCCAGTACTTC. It yields the protein CASSLYWGIETQYF.

The V call is TRBV18, the J call TRBJ2-7, with 7 bases lining up with TRBD1. This CDR3 has 14 amino acids. V shed 5 bases, J shed 2 bases, and the junction held 6 bases outside the gene matches. CDR1 is KGHSH and CDR2 is LQKENI in the germline V gene. CDR3 protein: CASSTGTATYEQYF. In nucleotides, the CDR3 is TGTGCCAGCTCAACCGGGACAGCGACCTACGAGCAGTACTTC.

The V gene is TRBV7-2, the J gene TRBJ2-7; 7 bases match TRBD1. Per germline, CDR1 SGHTA and CDR2 FQGNSA. The CDR3 spans 14 residues. The trim removed 1 base at V and 9 bases at J, leaving 9 bases unmatched. The CDR3 DNA sequence: TGTGCCAGCAGCTTAGAGGGGGCAGGTGGTGCGCAGTACTTC. Translating it yields CASSLEGAGGAQYF.

The J gene is TRBJ1-5, the V gene TRBV6-1; TRBD1 matches at 8 bases. The length of the CDR3 is 17 residues. CDR1 is MNHNS, CDR2 SASEGT, per germline. The ends lost 1 base at V and 7 bases at J; junction bases unmatched: 12. This CDR3 is CASSEGVGSGGRQPQHF. CDR3 DNA sequence: TGTGCCAGCAGTGAAGGTGTTGGGTCAGGGGGCCGGCAGCCCCAGCATTTT.

As regards this clone: The sample holds other DNA sequences that translate to the same CDR3. CDR3 DNA: TGTGCCAGCAGCGTAGGGGGGTCCTATAATTCACCCCTCCACTTT. Its protein is CASSVGGSYNSPLHF. The chain combines TRBV9 with TRBJ1-6, with a weak D call TRBD1 (5 bases). CDR1 and CDR2 from the germline V gene are SGDLS and YYNGEE. The V end lost 0 bases, the J end lost 1 base, and 5 bases lay between the germline ends. The CDR3 is made up of 15 amino acids.

The chain uses TRBV7-2 and TRBJ2-7; 7 bases line up with TRBD2. CDR3 length equals 14 residues. Germline lookup yields CDR1 SGHTA and CDR2 FQGNSA. J gave up 2 bases and V 7 bases, and 8 bases lay outside the gene matches. The CDR3 protein is CASTHETSTYEQYF. The CDR3 bases are TGTGCCAGCACCCACGAGACTAGCACCTACGAGCAGTACTTC.

The chain's CDR3 is CASSRARQNYGYTF. The CDR3 coding sequence is TGTGCCAGTAGTCGGGCACGGCAAAACTATGGCTACACCTTC. The rearrangement joins TRBV19 to TRBJ1-2; D is unresolved. The V gene's germline CDR1 is LNHDA and CDR2 SQIVND (reference sequence). Trimming removed 5 bases from V and 2 bases from J, with 12 bases in between. This CDR3 contains 14 residues.

This chain joins TRBV30 and TRBJ2-1; 7 positions match TRBD2. Germline V gene data show CDR1 as GTSNPN and CDR2 as SVGIG (reference sequence). J gave up 6 bases and V 1 base, and 3 bases lay outside the gene matches. The CDR3 totals 13 residues. The CDR3 nucleotides are TGTGCCTGGAGTGCGGGGGGTGTCAATGAGCAGTTCTTC. Translation gives CAWSAGGVNEQFF. Complete variable domain (other parts from reference TRBV30 and TRBJ2-1): SQTIHQWPATLVQPVGSPLSLECTVEGTSNPNLYWYRQAAGRGLQLLFYSVGIGQISSEVPQNLSASRPQDRQFILSSKKLLLSDSGFYLCAWSAGGVNEQFFGPGTRLTVL.

The V call is TRBV9, the J call TRBJ1-2, with D perhaps matching TRBD1 (5 bases). This CDR3 is 15 amino acids long. The V end lost 2 bases, the J end lost 0 bases, and 11 bases lay between the germline ends. Germline lookup yields CDR1 SGDLS and CDR2 YYNGEE. The CDR3 is CASSVGTLANYGYTF. CDR3 DNA sequence: TGTGCCAGCAGCGTCGGGACCCTAGCTAACTATGGCTACACCTTC.

The chain carries TRBV2 and TRBJ2-3, with 9 bases matching TRBD2. The CDR3 contains 16 residues. The germline V gene encodes CDR1 SNHLY and CDR2 FYNNEI. V shed 0 bases and J 4 bases; nucleotides not matched to a gene: 5. Here the CDR3 reads CASSEAGSGSADTQYF. In DNA, the CDR3 is TGTGCCAGCAGTGAAGCTGGTAGCGGGAGTGCAGATACGCAGTATTTT. Full variable domain (missing parts from reference TRBV2 and TRBJ2-3): EPEVTQTPSHQVTQMGQEVILRCVPISNHLYFYWYRQILGQKVEFLVSFYNNEISEKSEIFDDQFSVERPDGSNFTLKIRSTKLEDSAMYFCASSEAGSGSADTQYFGPGTRLTVL.

The chain employs TRBV5-1 and TRBJ1-2; D remains ambiguous. Per the germline V gene, CDR1 is SGHRS and CDR2 is YFSETQ. The CDR3 has 14 residues. V lost 4 bases, J lost 10 bases, and 20 bases lay in between. The CDR3 region is CASSHYWVGFDYTF. The CDR3 region has the DNA TGCGCCAGCAGCCATTACTGGGTAGGGTTCGACTACACCTTC.

The rearrangement joins TRBV6-1 to TRBJ1-2, with 8 bases identical to TRBD1. Looked up from germline, CDR1 is MNHNS and CDR2 is SASEGT. V dropped 6 bases and J dropped 8; count of bases not matched to a gene: 14. This CDR3 is 15 amino acids long. As DNA, the CDR3 is TGTGCCAGCAGGCTCGATTTCGGACAGGGCCGCGGCTACACCTTC. Its protein is CASRLDFGQGRGYTF.

The chain carries TRBV7-2 and TRBJ2-2; no clear D gene. Germline V CDR1 and CDR2: SGHTA, FQGNSA. Trimming stripped 1 base from V and 1 base from J, with 16 bases between. This CDR3 has 18 residues. CDR3 region: CASSLVVGSRWNTGELFF. CDR3 DNA sequence: TGTGCCAGCAGCTTAGTCGTGGGATCGAGGTGGAACACCGGGGAGCTGTTTTTT.